What follows is one T cell receptor (beta chain) and its context. This sample was included in a study of relationships among human T cell subsets. Per the germline V gene, CDR1 is ENHRY and CDR2 is SYGVKD. V was clipped by 4 bases and J by 8 bases; unmatched bases: 5. There are 13 residues in the CDR3. From mRNA, alpha and beta CDR3 regions were amplified using semiquantitative ARM-PCR. In ARM-PCR, communal superprimers followed tagged nested gene-specific primers for exponential amplification. TCRdb analysed the multiplex PCR reads with MiXCR anew, one entry per CDR3 protein. The data contain around 2,600 distinct CDR3 sequences, roughly four fifths of them singletons.

The chain links TRBV10-3 to TRBJ1-2; 9 nucleotides match TRBD1. This sequence originates from a man aged 35 to 55 in good health. Input material: total T cells sorted from blood. As DNA, the CDR3 is TGTGCCATCAGTGGGGACAGGGCTGGAGGCTACACCTTC. This gives the protein CAISGDRAGGYTF.